This T cell receptor (beta chain) was recorded in a study of blood T cell repertoires in COVID-19. Study at large: Specimens from acute and convalescent COVID-19 originated in the United States, Italy and Spain. From T cells, B-cell-depleted T cells, or PBMCs came the material, which was cDNA or gDNA.

This clone has only one observation. As handled by the study authors: How many nucleated cells were present was estimated from reference gene primer amplification. Generated by immunoSEQ multiplex PCR, the TCRdb table keeps only in-frame clones and is missing some. V and J calls and clone size are those listed in that table; D and trimming were worked out from the DNA. Of just over 150,000 clones in the sample, around 84% were seen once. Germline values: CDR1 SGHVS, CDR2 FQNEAQ. Germline trimming cut 5 bases from V and 3 bases from J; bases unmatched to any gene: 12. This CDR3 contains 17 residues. The source is a woman aged 45-65 years with acute or convalescent COVID-19. This chain joins TRBV7-8 and TRBJ1-5, with 8 nucleotides matching TRBD1. Sequencing was done on a sample of peripheral blood. CDR3 sequence reads: CASSRNVRDRLNQPQHF. CDR3 DNA: TGTGCCAGCAGCCGAAATGTACGGGACAGGCTCAATCAGCCCCAGCATTTT.